A selection of T cell receptor beta chains follows, all from one sample in a study of shared clonotypes between healthy human individuals. Data came from immunoSEQ multiplex PCR; TCRdb stores just in-frame clones and leaves some out. The data show 1.5 million to 2.5 million clones, about 95% seen once. Sample: naive CD8+ T cells sorted from blood. These receptors all stem from a man in his late teens or twenties in good health. CDR3s include the opening cysteine and the closing phenylalanine or tryptophan. A D gene is named only where the DNA matches it firmly. Only part of the rows carry a size: once, few, many, or a class if the clone is expanded.

>.|TRBJ2-7|TRBV10-3|.
CAILNDLSYEQYF
TGTGCCATCCTCAATGACCTATCCTACGAGCAGTACTTC
>.|TRBJ2-3|TRBV27|.
CASSMTSSTDTQYF
TGTGCCAGCAGTATGACTTCTAGCACAGATACGCAGTATTTT
>.|TRBJ1-1|TRBV4-3|TRBD1
CASSQGTGSTEAFF
TGCGCCAGCAGCCAAGGGACAGGAAGCACTGAAGCTTTCTTT
>.|TRBJ2-7|TRBV6-1|.
CASSEGIQATYEQYF
TGTGCCAGCAGTGAAGGAATACAGGCGACCTACGAGCAGTACTTC
>.|TRBJ2-3|TRBV15|.
CATSRGTVSTDTQYF
TGTGCCACCAGCAGAGGGACGGTTAGCACAGATACGCAGTATTTT
>.|TRBJ2-1|TRBV6-5|.
CASSYGRNEQFF
TGTGCCAGCAGTTACGGTAGGAATGAGCAGTTCTTC
>.|TRBJ2-2|TRBV30|.
CAWSVTVSTGELFF
TGTGCCTGGAGTGTGACAGTTAGCACCGGGGAGCTGTTTTTT
>.|TRBJ2-7|TRBV5-6|TRBD2
CASSLVAAGNYEQYF
TGTGCCAGCAGCTTGGTGGCAGCGGGAAACTACGAGCAGTACTTC
>.|TRBJ1-2|TRBV9|TRBD1
CASSGSGTGKTGYTF
TGTGCCAGCAGCGGATCCGGGACAGGGAAGACTGGCTACACCTTC
>few|TRBJ1-5|TRBV19|.
CASTSLGDNQPQHF
TGTGCCAGTACCTCCCTGGGGGACAATCAGCCCCAGCATTTT
>.|TRBJ1-5|TRBV6-5|.
CASSRNGGGNQPQHF
TGTGCCAGCAGTCGCAATGGGGGTGGCAATCAGCCCCAGCATTTT
>.|TRBJ1-1|TRBV6-1|.
CASSERGQNTEAFF
TGTGCCAGCAGTGAAAGAGGGCAGAACACTGAAGCTTTCTTT
>once|TRBJ2-7|TRBV4-1|.
CASSQEEGLGSSYEQYF
TGCGCCAGCAGCCAAGAAGAAGGTCTGGGGAGCTCCTACGAGCAGTACTTC
>.|TRBJ2-7|TRBV27|TRBD1
CASSSGTGEYEQYF
TGTGCCAGCAGTTCAGGGACAGGGGAATACGAGCAGTACTTC
>.|TRBJ2-2|TRBV5-6|.
CASSLLETGELFF
TGTGCCAGCAGCTTGTTGGAGACCGGGGAGCTGTTTTTT
>.|TRBJ2-7|TRBV2|.
CASSEQVEQYF
TGTGCCAGCAGTGAACAAGTAGAGCAGTACTTC
>.|TRBJ1-1|TRBV2|TRBD1
CASSERGQNMNTEAFF
TGTGCCAGCAGTGAAAGGGGACAGAACATGAACACTGAAGCTTTCTTT
>.|TRBJ2-1|TRBV7-9|.
CASSPPTTELEQFF
TGTGCCAGCAGCCCCCCGACGACGGAACTTGAGCAGTTCTTC
>once|TRBJ2-7|TRBV11-2|.
CASSSDGGYEQYF
TGTGCCAGCAGCTCCGACGGGGGCTACGAGCAGTACTTC
>.|TRBJ1-2|TRBV7-9|TRBD1
CASSLGQGYGYTF
TGTGCCAGCAGCTTAGGACAGGGGTATGGCTACACCTTC
>.|TRBJ2-7|TRBV7-2|TRBD1
CASSLGPGQTYEQYF
TGTGCCAGCAGCTTAGGTCCGGGACAGACATACGAGCAGTACTTC
>once|TRBJ1-4|TRBV9|.
CASNGGATNEKLFF
TGTGCCAGCAATGGGGGGGCAACTAATGAAAAACTGTTTTTT
>.|TRBJ2-3|TRBV9|TRBD2
CASSGGTSGYTDTQYF
TGTGCCAGCAGCGGCGGGACTAGCGGGTACACAGATACGCAGTATTTT
>.|TRBJ2-1|TRBV27|TRBD2
CASGLAGGLGEQFF
TGTGCCAGTGGACTAGCGGGGGGGCTAGGGGAGCAGTTCTTC
>.|TRBJ1-5|TRBV4-1|.
CASSQIQGSNQPQHF
TGCGCCAGCAGCCAAATACAGGGCTCAAATCAGCCCCAGCATTTT
>.|TRBJ2-7|TRBV27|.
CASRFGISSYEQYF
TGTGCCAGCAGATTTGGCATCTCGTCCTACGAGCAGTACTTC
>.|TRBJ1-3|TRBV10-2|TRBD1
CASSPDRGSGNTIYF
TGCGCCAGCAGCCCGGACAGGGGCTCTGGAAACACCATATATTTT
>.|TRBJ2-7|TRBV6-6|TRBD1
CASSYQGADEQYF
TGTGCCAGCAGTTACCAGGGGGCAGACGAGCAGTACTTC